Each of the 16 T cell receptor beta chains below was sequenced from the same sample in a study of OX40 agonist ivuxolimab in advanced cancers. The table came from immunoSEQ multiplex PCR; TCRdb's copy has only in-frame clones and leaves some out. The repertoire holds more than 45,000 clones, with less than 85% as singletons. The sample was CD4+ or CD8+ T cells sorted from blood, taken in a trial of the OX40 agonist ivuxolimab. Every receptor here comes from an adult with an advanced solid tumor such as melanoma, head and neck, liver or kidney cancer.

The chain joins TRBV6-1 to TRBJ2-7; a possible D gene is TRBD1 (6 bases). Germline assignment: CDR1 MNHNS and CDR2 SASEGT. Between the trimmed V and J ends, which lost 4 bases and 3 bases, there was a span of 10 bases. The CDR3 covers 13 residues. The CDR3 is CASSGDRYYEQYF. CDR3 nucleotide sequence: TGTGCCAGCAGTGGAGACAGGTACTACGAGCAGTACTTC.

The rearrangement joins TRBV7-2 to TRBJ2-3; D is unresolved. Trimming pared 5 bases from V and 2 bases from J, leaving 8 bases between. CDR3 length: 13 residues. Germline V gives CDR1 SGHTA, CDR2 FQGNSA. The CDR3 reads CASSKYTTDTQYF. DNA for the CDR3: TGTGCCAGCAGCAAATACACCACAGATACGCAGTATTTT.

The CDR3 DNA is TGTGCCAGCAGCCAAACCTGGGACAGGGCCCCTTGGGCTTTCTTT. Its protein product is CASSQTWDRAPWAFF. The chain recombines TRBV5-4 with TRBJ1-1; 9 bases agree with TRBD1. J was trimmed by 11 bases and V by 4 bases; bases with no gene match: 15. The CDR3 spans 15 residues. Germline CDR1 and CDR2: SGHNT and YYREEE (reference sequence).

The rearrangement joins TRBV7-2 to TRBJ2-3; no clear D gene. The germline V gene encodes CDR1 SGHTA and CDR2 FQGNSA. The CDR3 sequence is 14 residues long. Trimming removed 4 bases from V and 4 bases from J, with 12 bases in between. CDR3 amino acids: CASSSTPRADTQYF. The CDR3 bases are TGTGCCAGCAGCTCGACCCCTCGTGCAGATACGCAGTATTTT.

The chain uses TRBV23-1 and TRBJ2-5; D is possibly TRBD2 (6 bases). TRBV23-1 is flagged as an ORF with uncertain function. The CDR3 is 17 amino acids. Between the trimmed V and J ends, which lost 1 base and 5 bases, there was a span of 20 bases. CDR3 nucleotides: TGCGCCAGCAGTCAATACTGTCCCTGCTACCGGGGGGAGACCCAGTACTTC. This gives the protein CASSQYCPCYRGETQYF.

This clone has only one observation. The CDR3 protein is CASSPAGRGNQPQHF. CDR3 nucleotides: TGTGCCAGTAGTCCCGCGGGCCGAGGCAATCAGCCCCAGCATTTT. This sequence joins TRBV6-5 and TRBJ1-5, with D unresolved. CDR1 and CDR2 (germline): MNHEY, SVGAGI. The CDR3 consists of 15 residues. Deletions cut 9 bases from V and 2 bases from J, with 17 bases between.

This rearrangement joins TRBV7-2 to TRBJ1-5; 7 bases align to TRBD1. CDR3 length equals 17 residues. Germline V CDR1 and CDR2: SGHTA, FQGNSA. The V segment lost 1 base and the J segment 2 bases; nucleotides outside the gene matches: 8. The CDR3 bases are TGTGCCAGCAGCTTAGTGGCAGGGGGGCGCGGCAATCAGCCCCAGCATTTT. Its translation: CASSLVAGGRGNQPQHF.

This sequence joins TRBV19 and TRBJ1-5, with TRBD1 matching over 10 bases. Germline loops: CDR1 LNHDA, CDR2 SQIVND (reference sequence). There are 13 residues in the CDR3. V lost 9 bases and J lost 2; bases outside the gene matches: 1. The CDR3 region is CARGTGGNQPQHF. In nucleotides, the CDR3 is TGTGCCAGGGGGACAGGGGGCAATCAGCCCCAGCATTTT. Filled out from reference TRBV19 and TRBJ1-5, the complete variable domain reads DGGITQSPKYLFRKEGQNVTLSCEQNLNHDAMYWYRQDPGQGLRLIYYSQIVNDFQKGDIAEGYSVSREKKESFPLTVTSAQKNPTAFYLCARGTGGNQPQHFGDGTRLSIL.

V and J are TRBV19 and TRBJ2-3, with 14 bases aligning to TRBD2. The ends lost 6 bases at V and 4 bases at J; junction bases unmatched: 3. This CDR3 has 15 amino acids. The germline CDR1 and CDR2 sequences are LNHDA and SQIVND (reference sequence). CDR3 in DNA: TGTGCCAGTAGCGCGGGACTAGCGGGAGCAGATACGCAGTATTTT. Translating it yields CASSAGLAGADTQYF.

The CDR3: CASSLADTDTQYF. The CDR3 DNA reads as TGTGCCAGCAGCTTGGCGGACACAGATACGCAGTATTTT. The chain combines TRBV7-2 with TRBJ2-3; D remains unclear. The ends were cut back, 3 bases at V and 2 bases at J, with 6 bases in the middle. The length of the CDR3 is 13 residues. Germline values: CDR1 SGHTA, CDR2 FQGNSA.

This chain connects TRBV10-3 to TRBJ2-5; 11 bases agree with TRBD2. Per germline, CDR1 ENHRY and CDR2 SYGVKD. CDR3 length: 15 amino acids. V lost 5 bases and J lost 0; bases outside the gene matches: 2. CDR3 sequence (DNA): TGTGCCATCAGTAGACTAGCGGGGTACCAAGAGACCCAGTACTTC. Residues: CAISRLAGYQETQYF.

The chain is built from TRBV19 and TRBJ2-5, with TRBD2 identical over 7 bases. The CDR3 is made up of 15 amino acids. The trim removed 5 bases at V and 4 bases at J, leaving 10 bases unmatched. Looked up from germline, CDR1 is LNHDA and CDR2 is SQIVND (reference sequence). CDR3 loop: CASSSRGGRGETQYF. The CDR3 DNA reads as TGTGCCAGTAGTTCCCGGGGAGGGCGGGGAGAGACCCAGTACTTC.

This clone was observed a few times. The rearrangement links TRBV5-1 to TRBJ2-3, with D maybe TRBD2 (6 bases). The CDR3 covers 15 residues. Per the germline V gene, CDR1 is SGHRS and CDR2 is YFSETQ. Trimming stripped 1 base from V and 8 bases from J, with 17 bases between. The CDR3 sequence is CASSLLERVGGTQYF. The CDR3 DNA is TGCGCCAGCAGCTTGTTAGAGCGGGTCGGAGGTACGCAGTATTTT.

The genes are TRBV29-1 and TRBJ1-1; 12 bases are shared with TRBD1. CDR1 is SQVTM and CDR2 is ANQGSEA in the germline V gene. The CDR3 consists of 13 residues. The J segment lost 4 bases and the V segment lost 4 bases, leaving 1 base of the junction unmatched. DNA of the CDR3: TGCAGCGTTGGGGACAGGGGGCGCACTGAAGCTTTCTTT. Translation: CSVGDRGRTEAFF.

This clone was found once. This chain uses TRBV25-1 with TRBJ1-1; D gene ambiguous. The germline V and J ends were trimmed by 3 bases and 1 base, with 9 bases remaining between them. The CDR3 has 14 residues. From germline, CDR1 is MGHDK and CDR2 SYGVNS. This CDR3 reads CASSDRKGNTEAFF. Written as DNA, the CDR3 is TGTGCCAGCAGTGACCGCAAGGGGAACACTGAAGCTTTCTTT.

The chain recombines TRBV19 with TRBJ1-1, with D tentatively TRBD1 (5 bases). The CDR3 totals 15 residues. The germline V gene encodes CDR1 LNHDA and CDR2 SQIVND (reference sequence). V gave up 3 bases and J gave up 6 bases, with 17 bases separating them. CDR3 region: CASSIPGGLDSEAFF. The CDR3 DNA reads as TGTGCCAGTAGTATCCCCGGGGGGTTGGATTCTGAAGCTTTCTTT.